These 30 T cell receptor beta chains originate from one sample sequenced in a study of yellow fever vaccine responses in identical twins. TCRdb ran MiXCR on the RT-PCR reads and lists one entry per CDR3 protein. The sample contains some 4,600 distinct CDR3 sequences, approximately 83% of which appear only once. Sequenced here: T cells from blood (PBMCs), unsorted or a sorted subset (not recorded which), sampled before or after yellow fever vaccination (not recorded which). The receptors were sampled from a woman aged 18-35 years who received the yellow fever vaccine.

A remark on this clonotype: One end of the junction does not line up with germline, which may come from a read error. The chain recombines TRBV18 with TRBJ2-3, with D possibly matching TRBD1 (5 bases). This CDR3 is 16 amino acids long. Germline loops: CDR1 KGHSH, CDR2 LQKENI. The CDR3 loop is CASSPTIGWGTDTQYF. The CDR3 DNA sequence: TGTGCCAGCTCACCTACCATAGGTTGGGGCACGGATACGCAGTATTTT.

CDR3 sequence (DNA): TGTGCCAGCAGCTCTAGCGGGGGCACAGATACGCAGTATTTT. Protein product: CASSSSGGTDTQYF. The chain has TRBV7-3 and TRBJ2-3, with 9 bases matching TRBD2. Germline values: CDR1 SGHTA, CDR2 FQGTGA. The CDR3 length is 14 residues. Germline trimming cut 4 bases from V and 1 base from J; bases unmatched to any gene: 0.

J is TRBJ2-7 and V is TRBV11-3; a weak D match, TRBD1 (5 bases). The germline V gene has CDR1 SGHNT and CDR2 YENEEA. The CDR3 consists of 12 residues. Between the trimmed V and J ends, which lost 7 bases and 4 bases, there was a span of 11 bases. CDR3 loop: CASTGFGYEQYF. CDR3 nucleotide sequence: TGTGCCAGCACAGGGTTCGGTTACGAGCAGTACTTC.

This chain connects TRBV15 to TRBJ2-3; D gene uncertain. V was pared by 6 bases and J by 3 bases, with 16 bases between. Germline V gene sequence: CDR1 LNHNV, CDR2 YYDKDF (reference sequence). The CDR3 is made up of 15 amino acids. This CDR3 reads CATSSHRTPTDTQYF. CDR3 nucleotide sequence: TGTGCCACCAGTTCCCACCGGACCCCTACAGATACGCAGTATTTT.

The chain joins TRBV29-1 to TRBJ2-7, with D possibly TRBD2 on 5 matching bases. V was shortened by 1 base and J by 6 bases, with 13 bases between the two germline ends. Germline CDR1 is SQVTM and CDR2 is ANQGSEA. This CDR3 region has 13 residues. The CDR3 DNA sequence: TGCAGCGTTGAAGGGCTTGAGGGATCCGAGCAGTACTTC. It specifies CSVEGLEGSEQYF.

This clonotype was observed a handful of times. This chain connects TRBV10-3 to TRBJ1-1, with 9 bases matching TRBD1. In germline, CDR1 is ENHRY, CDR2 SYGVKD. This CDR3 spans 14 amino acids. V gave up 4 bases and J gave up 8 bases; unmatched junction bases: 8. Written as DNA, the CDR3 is TGTGCCATCAGTGGGGACAGGGACATAGCGGAAGCTTTCTTT. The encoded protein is CAISGDRDIAEAFF.

CDR3 nucleotide sequence: TGCAGCGTGGCTATAGCGGGAGGAGCCAATGAGCAGTTCTTC. This codes for CSVAIAGGANEQFF. This chain links TRBV29-1 with TRBJ2-1, with TRBD2 matching over 10 bases. The germline V gene encodes CDR1 SQVTM and CDR2 ANQGSEA. CDR3 length: 14 residues. V shed 6 bases, J shed 6 bases, and the junction held 8 bases outside the gene matches.

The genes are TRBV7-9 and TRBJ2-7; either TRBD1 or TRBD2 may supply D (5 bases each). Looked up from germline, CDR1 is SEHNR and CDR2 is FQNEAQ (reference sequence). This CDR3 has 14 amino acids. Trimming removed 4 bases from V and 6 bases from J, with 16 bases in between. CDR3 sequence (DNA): TGTGCCAGCAGCTCATCCGGGACCCCCTCCGAGCAGTACTTC. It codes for CASSSSGTPSEQYF.

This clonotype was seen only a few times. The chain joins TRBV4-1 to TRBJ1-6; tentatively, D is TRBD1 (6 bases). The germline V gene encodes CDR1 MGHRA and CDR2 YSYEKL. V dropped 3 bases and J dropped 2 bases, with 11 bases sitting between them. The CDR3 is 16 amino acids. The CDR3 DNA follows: TGCGCCAGCAGCCAGCTTACAGGGACCTATAATTCACCCCTCCACTTT. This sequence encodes CASSQLTGTYNSPLHF.

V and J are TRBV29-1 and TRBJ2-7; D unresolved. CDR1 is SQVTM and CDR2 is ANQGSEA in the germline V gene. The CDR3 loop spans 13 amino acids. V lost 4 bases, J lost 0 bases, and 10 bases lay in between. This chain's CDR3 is CSVVLVPSYEQYF. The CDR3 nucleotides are TGCAGCGTTGTTTTGGTTCCCTCCTACGAGCAGTACTTC.

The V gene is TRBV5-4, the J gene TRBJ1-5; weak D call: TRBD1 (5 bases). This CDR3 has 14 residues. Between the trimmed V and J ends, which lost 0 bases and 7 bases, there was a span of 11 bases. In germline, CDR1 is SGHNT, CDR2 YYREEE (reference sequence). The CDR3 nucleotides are TGTGCCAGCAGCTTGGTGGGGGGAGACCAGCCCCAGCATTTT. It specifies CASSLVGGDQPQHF.

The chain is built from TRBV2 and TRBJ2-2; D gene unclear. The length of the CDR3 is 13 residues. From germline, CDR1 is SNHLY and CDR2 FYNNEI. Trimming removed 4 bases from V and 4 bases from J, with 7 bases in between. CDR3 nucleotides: TGTGCCAGCAGTGGTCAGACCACCGGGGAGCTGTTTTTT. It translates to CASSGQTTGELFF.

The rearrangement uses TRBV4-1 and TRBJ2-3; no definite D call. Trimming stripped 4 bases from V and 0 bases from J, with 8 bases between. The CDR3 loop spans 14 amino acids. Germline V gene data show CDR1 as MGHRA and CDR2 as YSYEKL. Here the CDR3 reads CASSLQTSTDTQYF. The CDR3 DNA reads TGCGCCAGCAGCCTTCAGACTAGCACAGATACGCAGTATTTT.

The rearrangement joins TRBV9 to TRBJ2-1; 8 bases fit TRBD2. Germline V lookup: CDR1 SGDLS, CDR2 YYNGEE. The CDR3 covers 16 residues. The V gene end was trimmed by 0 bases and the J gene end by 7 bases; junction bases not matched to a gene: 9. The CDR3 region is CASSVGGAGGVNEQFF. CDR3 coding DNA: TGTGCCAGCAGCGTAGGTGGGGCGGGGGGTGTAAATGAGCAGTTCTTC.

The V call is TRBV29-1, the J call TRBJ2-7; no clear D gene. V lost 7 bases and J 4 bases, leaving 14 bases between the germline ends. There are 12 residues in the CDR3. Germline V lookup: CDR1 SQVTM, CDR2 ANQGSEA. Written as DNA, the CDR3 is TGCAGCGCCTCAGACTCCGCTTACGAGCAGTACTTC. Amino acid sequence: CSASDSAYEQYF.

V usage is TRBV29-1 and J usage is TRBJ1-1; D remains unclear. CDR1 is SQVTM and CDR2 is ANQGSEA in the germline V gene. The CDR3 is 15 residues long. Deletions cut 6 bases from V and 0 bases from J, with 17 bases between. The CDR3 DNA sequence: TGCAGCGTCCCAAGGGTAGGGCCCTTGAACACTGAAGCTTTCTTT. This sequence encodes CSVPRVGPLNTEAFF.

DNA for the CDR3: TGCAGTGCTAGAGATCGCGGAACACGCAATCAGCCCCAGCATTTT. It yields the protein CSARDRGTRNQPQHF. J is TRBJ1-5 and V is TRBV20-1; the D is unclear. Trimming took off 0 bases at V and 2 bases at J, with 11 bases between the two ends. Germline V gene sequence: CDR1 DFQATT, CDR2 SNEGSKA (reference sequence). The CDR3 has 15 residues.

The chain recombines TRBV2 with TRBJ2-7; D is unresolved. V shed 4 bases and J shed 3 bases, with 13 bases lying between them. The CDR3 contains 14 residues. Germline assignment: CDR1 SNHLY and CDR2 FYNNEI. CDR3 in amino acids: CASSARDTLYEQYF. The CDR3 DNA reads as TGTGCCAGCAGTGCCCGAGACACACTCTACGAGCAGTACTTC. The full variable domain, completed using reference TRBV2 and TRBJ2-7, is EPEVTQTPSHQVTQMGQEVILRCVPISNHLYFYWYRQILGQKVEFLVSFYNNEISEKSEIFDDQFSVERPDGSNFTLKIRSTKLEDSAMYFCASSARDTLYEQYFGPGTRLTVT.

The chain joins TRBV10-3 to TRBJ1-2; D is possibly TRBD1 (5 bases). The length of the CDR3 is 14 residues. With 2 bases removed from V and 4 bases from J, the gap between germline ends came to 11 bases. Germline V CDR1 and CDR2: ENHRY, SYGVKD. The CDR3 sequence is CAISETVGGYGYTF. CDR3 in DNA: TGTGCCATCAGTGAGACAGTGGGGGGCTATGGCTACACCTTC.

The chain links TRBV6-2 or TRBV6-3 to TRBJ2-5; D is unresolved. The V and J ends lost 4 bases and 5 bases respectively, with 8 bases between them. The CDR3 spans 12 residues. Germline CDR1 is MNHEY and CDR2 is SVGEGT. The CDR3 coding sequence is TGTGCCAGCAGTTTCTCAAGTGAGACCCAGTACTTC. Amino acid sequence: CASSFSSETQYF.

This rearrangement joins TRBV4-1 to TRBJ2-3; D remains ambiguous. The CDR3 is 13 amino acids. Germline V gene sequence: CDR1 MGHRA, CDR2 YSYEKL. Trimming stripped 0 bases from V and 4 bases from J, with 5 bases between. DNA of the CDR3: TGCGCCAGCAGCCAAGAAGGGTCAGATACGCAGTATTTT. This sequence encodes CASSQEGSDTQYF.

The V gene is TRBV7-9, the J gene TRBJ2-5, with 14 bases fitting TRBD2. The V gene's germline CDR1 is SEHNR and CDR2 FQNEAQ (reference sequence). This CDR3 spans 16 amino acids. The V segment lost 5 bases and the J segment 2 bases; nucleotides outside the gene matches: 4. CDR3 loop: CASSRRLAGGQETQYF. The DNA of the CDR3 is TGTGCCAGCAGCCGCCGACTAGCGGGAGGGCAAGAGACCCAGTACTTC.

The CDR3 protein is CASSLRASSETQYF. CDR3 bases: TGTGCCAGCAGCTTAAGAGCCTCCTCCGAGACCCAGTACTTC. This chain connects TRBV7-3 to TRBJ2-5; D not certain. The CDR3 has 14 amino acids. Germline V gene data show CDR1 as SGHTA and CDR2 as FQGTGA. Trimming removed 1 base at V and 5 bases at J, with 11 bases between.

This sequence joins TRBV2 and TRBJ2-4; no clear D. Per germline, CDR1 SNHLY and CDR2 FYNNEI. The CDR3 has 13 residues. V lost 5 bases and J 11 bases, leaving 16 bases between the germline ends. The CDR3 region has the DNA TGTGCCAGCAGTCCCGACTCTTTCCTACTTCAGTACTTC. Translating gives CASSPDSFLLQYF.

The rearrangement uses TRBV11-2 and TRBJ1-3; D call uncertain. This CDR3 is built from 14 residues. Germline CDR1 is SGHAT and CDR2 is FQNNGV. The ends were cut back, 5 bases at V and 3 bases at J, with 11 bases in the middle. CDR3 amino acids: CASSRTDGGNTIYF. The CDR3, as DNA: TGTGCCAGCAGCAGAACGGACGGTGGAAACACCATATATTTT.

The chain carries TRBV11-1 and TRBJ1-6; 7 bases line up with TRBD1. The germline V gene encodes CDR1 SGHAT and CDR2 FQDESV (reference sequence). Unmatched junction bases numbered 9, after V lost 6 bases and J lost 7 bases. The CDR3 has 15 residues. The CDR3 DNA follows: TGTGCCAGCAGGTCGCGGGACAGCGGGAATTCACCCCTCCACTTT. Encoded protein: CASRSRDSGNSPLHF.

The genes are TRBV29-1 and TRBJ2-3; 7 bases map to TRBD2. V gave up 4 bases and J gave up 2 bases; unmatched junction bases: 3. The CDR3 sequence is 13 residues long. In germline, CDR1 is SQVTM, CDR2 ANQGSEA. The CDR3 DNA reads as TGCAGCGTTGGGGGGGACTACACAGATACGCAGTATTTT. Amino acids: CSVGGDYTDTQYF.

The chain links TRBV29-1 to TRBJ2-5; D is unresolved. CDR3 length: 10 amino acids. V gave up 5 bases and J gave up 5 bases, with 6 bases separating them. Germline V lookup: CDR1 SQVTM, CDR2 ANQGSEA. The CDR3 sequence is CSVRAETQYF. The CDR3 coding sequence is TGCAGCGTTAGGGCGGAGACCCAGTACTTC.

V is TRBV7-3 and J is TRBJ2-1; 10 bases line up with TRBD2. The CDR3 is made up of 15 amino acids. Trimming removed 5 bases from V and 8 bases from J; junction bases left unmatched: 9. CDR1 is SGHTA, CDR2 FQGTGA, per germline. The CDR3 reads CASSHASGGDDEQFF. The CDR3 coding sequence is TGTGCCAGCAGCCACGCTAGCGGGGGAGATGATGAGCAGTTCTTC. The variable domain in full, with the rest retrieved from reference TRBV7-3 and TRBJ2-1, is GAGVSQTPSNKVTEKGKYVELRCDPISGHTALYWYRQSLGQGPEFLIYFQGTGAADDSGLPNDRFFAVRPEGSVSTLKIQRTERGDSAVYLCASSHASGGDDEQFFGPGTRLTVL.

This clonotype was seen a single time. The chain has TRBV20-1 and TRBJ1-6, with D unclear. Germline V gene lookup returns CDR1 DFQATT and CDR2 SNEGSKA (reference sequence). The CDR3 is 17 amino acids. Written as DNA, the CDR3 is TGCAGCTCAAACGGGCGACGGCGATCGGCTTATAATTCACCCCTCCACTTT. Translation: CSSNGRRRSAYNSPLHF.